These 6 T cell receptor beta chains share one sample of origin, sequenced in a study of blood T cell repertoires in COVID-19. Only in-frame clones appear in the TCRdb table, and some are missing; sequencing was by immunoSEQ multiplex PCR. Here the sample spans just under 350,000 clones, about nine tenths being singletons. The material sequenced was peripheral blood. The receptor source for this set is a woman in her 70s with COVID-19, enrolled during active disease.

The chain recombines TRBV6-5 with TRBJ1-6, with unresolved D. The germline V and J ends were trimmed by 6 bases and 7 bases, with 16 bases remaining between them. The length of the CDR3 is 15 residues. Looked up from germline, CDR1 is MNHEY and CDR2 is SVGAGI. The CDR3 bases are TGTGCCAGCAGCGAGATTCCCTCAACCAATTCACCCCTCCACTTT. Translation gives CASSEIPSTNSPLHF.

This clone was found once. The chain combines TRBV9 with TRBJ2-3, with 9 bases lining up with TRBD2. V shed 0 bases and J 6 bases; nucleotides not matched to a gene: 5. This CDR3 has 15 residues. Looked up from germline, CDR1 is SGDLS and CDR2 is YYNGEE. The CDR3 DNA follows: TGTGCCAGCAGCGTAGGTAGCGGGGGCGCCGATACGCAGTATTTT. Encoded protein: CASSVGSGGADTQYF.

This clone was recorded only once. The J gene is TRBJ1-5, the V gene TRBV3-1 (or the pseudogene TRBV3-2), with TRBD1 identical over 8 bases. The CDR3 runs to 16 residues. Unmatched junction bases numbered 10, after V lost 4 bases and J lost 5 bases. From germline, CDR1 is LGHDT and CDR2 YNNKEL (reference sequence). The CDR3 region is CASSPSWTGTDQPQHF. CDR3 sequence (DNA): TGTGCCAGCAGCCCCTCTTGGACAGGGACTGATCAGCCCCAGCATTTT.

The V call is TRBV2, the J call TRBJ2-2; D may be TRBD1 (5 bases). The length of the CDR3 is 15 residues. CDR1 and CDR2 (germline): SNHLY, FYNNEI. With 4 bases removed from V and 2 bases from J, the gap between germline ends came to 11 bases. This CDR3 is CASSVPGFNTGELFF. The CDR3, as DNA: TGTGCCAGCAGTGTCCCAGGGTTTAACACCGGGGAGCTGTTTTTT.

The V and J genes are TRBV30 and TRBJ1-2; 9 bases match TRBD1. The CDR3 is made up of 14 amino acids. Germline values: CDR1 GTSNPN, CDR2 SVGIG (reference sequence). V was clipped by 6 bases and J by 0 bases; unmatched bases: 5. The CDR3 is CACDRGIANYGYTF. The CDR3 DNA reads as TGTGCCTGCGACAGGGGGATCGCTAACTATGGCTACACCTTC.

This clone was recorded only once. The rearrangement uses TRBV18 and TRBJ1-1; D perhaps matches TRBD1 (5 bases). The CDR3 consists of 15 residues. Germline CDR1 is KGHSH and CDR2 is LQKENI. V lost 5 bases and J lost 7, with 20 bases in between. CDR3 in amino acids: CASSILSGVLDEAFF. In nucleotides, the CDR3 is TGTGCCAGCTCAATTTTATCGGGGGTCCTGGATGAAGCTTTCTTT.